Listed here are 18 T cell receptor beta chains from one sample, sequenced in a study of T-cell memory formation after mild COVID-19. TCRdb called the 5' RACE reads again in MiXCR, with one record for every CDR3 protein. The data hold some 210,000 distinct CDR3 sequences, with about 10% observed a single time. Material: PBMCs or a T cell subset sorted from them (not recorded which). The receptors shown here come from a man aged 18 to 29 who had mild COVID-19 (a few samples of this study predate the infection). Cell type and time point are not known.

This clonotype was seen ten or more times. This chain uses TRBV19 with TRBJ1-1; 7 bases are a match to TRBD1. From germline, CDR1 is LNHDA and CDR2 SQIVND (reference sequence). V was clipped by 5 bases and J by 1 base; unmatched bases: 4. The CDR3 runs 14 residues. This chain's CDR3 is CASSVGQWNTEAFF. DNA for the CDR3: TGTGCCAGTAGTGTGGGACAGTGGAACACTGAAGCTTTCTTT.

This chain links TRBV6-6 with TRBJ1-1; D remains unclear. V gave up 2 bases and J gave up 3 bases, with 7 bases separating them. Germline values: CDR1 MNHNY, CDR2 SVGAGI (reference sequence). This CDR3 has 13 residues. In DNA, the CDR3 is TGTGCCAGCAGTTACAGGCTATACACTGAAGCTTTCTTT. Protein sequence: CASSYRLYTEAFF.

The chain links TRBV18 to TRBJ1-2, with D possibly matching TRBD1 (6 bases). Germline CDR1 is KGHSH and CDR2 is LQKENI. The CDR3 consists of 11 residues. V dropped 3 bases and J dropped 10 bases, with 9 bases sitting between them. The CDR3: CASSPGQIYTF. The CDR3 bases are TGTGCCAGCTCACCCGGACAGATCTACACCTTC.

The gene calls are TRBV2 and TRBJ2-5, with no clear D. The germline V gene has CDR1 SNHLY and CDR2 FYNNEI. This CDR3 region has 13 residues. V shed 5 bases and J shed 2 bases, with 9 bases lying between them. CDR3 DNA sequence: TGTGCCAGCAGTATGGAAAGGCAAGAGACCCAGTACTTC. Translated, it gives CASSMERQETQYF.

This chain joins TRBV5-1 and TRBJ2-5; 10 positions agree with TRBD1. Germline assignment: CDR1 SGHRS and CDR2 YFSETQ. The V and J ends lost 3 bases and 7 bases, in that order; junction bases with no gene match: 3. The CDR3 covers 13 residues. The CDR3, as DNA: TGCGCCAGCAGCTCGGACAGGGGGAGGACCCAGTACTTC. It translates to CASSSDRGRTQYF.

This clonotype has a count of ten or more. The J gene is TRBJ2-2, the V gene TRBV28, with TRBD1 as a possible D gene (6 bases). The V end was cut by 6 bases, the J end by 2 bases, with 13 bases between. The CDR3 consists of 15 residues. Germline CDR1 and CDR2: MDHEN and SYDVKM. The chain's CDR3 is CASRERQVNTGELFF. The DNA of the CDR3 is TGTGCCAGCAGGGAAAGACAGGTCAACACCGGGGAGCTGTTTTTT.

This clonotype was counted many times. The CDR3, as DNA: TGTGCCAGCAGTCTCCGACAGGCCGACGAGCAGTACTTC. This codes for CASSLRQADEQYF. This chain joins TRBV2 and TRBJ2-7, with D tentatively TRBD1 (6 bases). Between the trimmed V and J ends, which lost 5 bases and 5 bases, there was a span of 13 bases. This CDR3 spans 13 amino acids. Germline CDR1 reads SNHLY; CDR2 reads FYNNEI. Full variable domain (missing parts from reference TRBV2 and TRBJ2-7): EPEVTQTPSHQVTQMGQEVILRCVPISNHLYFYWYRQILGQKVEFLVSFYNNEISEKSEIFDDQFSVERPDGSNFTLKIRSTKLEDSAMYFCASSLRQADEQYFGPGTRLTVT.

This clonotype was found a few times. The chain links TRBV5-6 to TRBJ2-7; D might be TRBD2 (6 bases). Germline CDR1 and CDR2: SGHDT and YYEEEE. V dropped 4 bases and J dropped 6 bases, with 14 bases sitting between them. CDR3 size: 13 residues. This CDR3 is CASSPRLVSEQYF. The CDR3 DNA reads as TGTGCCAGCAGCCCCCGACTAGTATCCGAGCAGTACTTC.

This clonotype was seen many times. J is TRBJ2-1 and V is TRBV5-6, with D possibly called TRBD1 or TRBD2 (6 bases each). Trimming pared 1 base from V and 8 bases from J, leaving 10 bases between. The CDR3 is 13 residues long. CDR1 is SGHDT and CDR2 is YYEEEE in the germline V gene. CDR3 protein: CASSLLRGDEQFF. CDR3 nucleotide sequence: TGTGCCAGCAGCTTGTTGAGGGGGGATGAGCAGTTCTTC.

The chain employs TRBV7-2 and TRBJ2-5, with 7 nucleotides matching TRBD2. The germline CDR1 and CDR2 sequences are SGHTA and FQGNSA. This CDR3 region has 14 residues. V lost 11 bases and J lost 1; bases outside the gene matches: 10. The CDR3 sequence is CASCSQRGQETQYF. CDR3 bases: TGTGCCTCCTGTTCCCAGCGGGGCCAAGAGACCCAGTACTTC.

This clonotype showed up many times. The rearrangement uses TRBV20-1 and TRBJ2-3; TRBD2 matches at 12 bases. Germline V lookup: CDR1 DFQATT, CDR2 SNEGSKA (reference sequence). The CDR3 spans 17 residues. V lost 1 base to trimming and J lost 4 bases; unmatched junction nucleotides: 9. The CDR3 bases are TGCAGTGCTAGAGGGGATCTAGCGGGGGGGCTTCCAGATACGCAGTATTTT. Translated: CSARGDLAGGLPDTQYF.

This clonotype was counted a single time. This sequence may be a read error, since a much larger clone differs from it by one base. This sequence joins TRBV3-1 and TRBJ1-2; D is ambiguous. Germline CDR1 is LGHDT and CDR2 is YNNKEL (reference sequence). The ends were cut back, 3 bases at V and 8 bases at J, with 10 bases in the middle. This CDR3 region has 12 residues. For the CDR3, the DNA is TGTGCCAGCAGCCATGGGAATGGCGGCTACACCTTC. Protein product: CASSHGNGGYTF.

This clonotype turned up a few times. The rearrangement joins TRBV6-5 to TRBJ2-7; TRBD1 aligns across 7 bases. The CDR3 contains 13 residues. Germline CDR1 MNHEY, CDR2 SVGAGI. V lost 4 bases, J lost 6 bases, and 6 bases stayed unmatched. The CDR3 DNA follows: TGTGCCAGCAGTTGGGCAGGGGGAGTCGAGCAGTACTTC. As protein: CASSWAGGVEQYF.

A few counts support this clonotype. This rearrangement joins TRBV5-4 to TRBJ2-1, with 7 positions matching TRBD1. Germline CDR1 is SGHNT and CDR2 is YYREEE (reference sequence). With V trimmed by 2 bases and J by 9 bases, 8 bases remained unmatched. The CDR3 length is 14 residues. CDR3 sequence reads: CASSLEGGSGEQFF. DNA for the CDR3: TGTGCCAGCAGCTTAGAAGGGGGCAGTGGTGAGCAGTTCTTC.

This clonotype was detected a few times. The chain links TRBV29-1 to TRBJ2-1; 8 nucleotides match TRBD2. This CDR3 has 14 residues. J was trimmed by 2 bases and V by 3 bases; bases with no gene match: 3. Germline CDR1 and CDR2: SQVTM and ANQGSEA. As DNA, the CDR3 is TGCAGCGTTGATTATAGCGGGGCCTACAATGAGCAGTTCTTC. This codes for CSVDYSGAYNEQFF.

Many counts were recorded for this clonotype. The gene calls are TRBV5-1 and TRBJ2-1, with TRBD2 matching 9 bases. The V gene's germline CDR1 is SGHRS and CDR2 YFSETQ. V shed 2 bases, J shed 5 bases, and the junction held 5 bases outside the gene matches. The length of the CDR3 is 15 residues. CDR3 loop: CASSFGGGAHNEQFF. The DNA for the CDR3 is TGCGCCAGCAGCTTCGGCGGGGGGGCCCACAATGAGCAGTTCTTC.

The chain combines TRBV5-1 with TRBJ1-4, with no clear D. Trimming cost V 0 bases and J 7 bases, with 7 bases left between them. Germline-derived CDR1 and CDR2 are SGHRS and YFSETQ. The CDR3 is 13 amino acids. The CDR3 protein is CASSLGAGEKLFF. The CDR3 bases are TGCGCCAGCAGCTTGGGGGCCGGTGAAAAACTGTTTTTT.

This clonotype was detected a few times. This chain joins TRBV4-3 and TRBJ2-7; 7 nucleotides line up with TRBD2. V gave up 0 bases and J gave up 0 bases; unmatched junction bases: 5. Germline V lookup: CDR1 LGHNA, CDR2 YSLEER. This CDR3 contains 16 residues. CDR3: CASSQEAAGPSYEQYF. DNA for the CDR3: TGCGCCAGCAGCCAAGAAGCAGCGGGGCCCTCCTACGAGCAGTACTTC.